This T cell receptor (beta chain) emerged from a study of cytomegalovirus exposure and HLA in healthy donors. Overall study context: In an earlier analysis, 95 million to 130 million unique TCR beta sequences were found from 150 million to 200 million T cells. Study-wide results and caveats: A prior analysis recorded that most TCR beta V segments were productive about 90% or about 30% of the time. Most CMV-associated TCR beta chains were later found to appear HLA-restricted.

Nominal health characterized the donors when sampled, though unrecorded immune exposures were likely. In regard to this clone: The antigen is not known.

Vbeta (60) and Jbeta (13) primers were used in the PCR. TCRdb keeps only in-frame clones here, not all; method: immunoSEQ multiplex PCR. The table records under 200,000 clones, roughly 75% of them present only once. Input material: PBMCs. This receptor was taken from a young man in good health and CMV-seronegative.

CDR3 sequence: CASSTRQGARWTEAFF. CDR3 bases: TGTGCCAGCAGCACTCGACAGGGGGCGAGGTGGACTGAAGCTTTCTTT. The rearrangement uses TRBV28 and TRBJ1-1; 10 bases are shared with TRBD1. In germline, CDR1 is MDHEN, CDR2 SYDVKM. Germline trimming cut 6 bases from V and 5 bases from J; bases unmatched to any gene: 12. This CDR3 spans 16 amino acids.